A selection of T cell receptor beta chains follows, all from one sample in a study of blood T cell repertoires in COVID-19. Repertoires were generated with immunoSEQ multiplex PCR, while TCRdb's copy carries only in-frame clones and drops some. The table lists 150,000 to 200,000 clones, 88% of them singletons. The sequenced sample consisted of peripheral blood. These receptors were collected from a human donor in a cohort sampled during active COVID-19. The CDR3 runs from the conserved cysteine through the conserved F or W. Each record gives: J gene, CDR3 length, V gene, clone size, D gene, CDR3 protein, CDR3 DNA. The D gene is left open where the match is weak. Some rows have no size entry. The others give once, few or many, or a class for an expanded clone.

j_call: TRBJ1-5; cdr3_length: 14; v_call: TRBV5-5; clone_size: once; d_call: NA; cdr3_aa: CASSWGGGNQPQHF; cdr3_nt: TGTGCCAGCAGCTGGGGAGGGGGGAATCAGCCCCAGCATTTT
j_call: TRBJ2-7; cdr3_length: 14; v_call: TRBV28; clone_size: NA; d_call: TRBD2; cdr3_aa: CASSLAGLAYEQYF; cdr3_nt: TGTGCCAGCAGTTTGGCGGGACTAGCGTACGAGCAGTACTTC
j_call: TRBJ2-2; cdr3_length: 18; v_call: TRBV11-2; clone_size: NA; d_call: TRBD2; cdr3_aa: CASSLLTSLIANTGELFF; cdr3_nt: TGTGCCAGCAGCCTACTGACTAGCCTCATCGCGAACACCGGGGAGCTGTTTTTT
j_call: TRBJ2-7; cdr3_length: 16; v_call: TRBV19; clone_size: NA; d_call: NA; cdr3_aa: CASSVSPVGGPYEQYF; cdr3_nt: TGTGCCAGTAGTGTGAGCCCGGTCGGGGGTCCCTACGAGCAGTACTTC
j_call: TRBJ2-7; cdr3_length: 15; v_call: TRBV5-4; clone_size: NA; d_call: TRBD1; cdr3_aa: CASSPGTGGDYEQYF; cdr3_nt: TGTGCCAGCAGCCCGGGGACAGGGGGGGATTACGAGCAGTACTTC
j_call: TRBJ2-1; cdr3_length: 14; v_call: TRBV30; clone_size: once; d_call: TRBD2; cdr3_aa: CAWSRERGIDEQFF; cdr3_nt: TGTGCCTGGAGTCGAGAGCGGGGTATCGATGAGCAGTTCTTC
j_call: TRBJ2-3; cdr3_length: 14; v_call: TRBV9; clone_size: NA; d_call: NA; cdr3_aa: CASSVASGKDTQYF; cdr3_nt: TGTGCCAGCAGCGTAGCTTCCGGGAAGGATACGCAGTATTTT
j_call: TRBJ2-7; cdr3_length: 16; v_call: TRBV9; clone_size: NA; d_call: TRBD2; cdr3_aa: CASSVGAGGNLYEQYF; cdr3_nt: TGTGCCAGCAGCGTAGGGGCGGGAGGCAACCTTTACGAGCAGTACTTC
j_call: TRBJ1-1; cdr3_length: 14; v_call: TRBV10-3; clone_size: NA; d_call: TRBD1; cdr3_aa: CAISGQGTNTEAFF; cdr3_nt: TGTGCCATCAGCGGACAGGGGACGAACACTGAAGCTTTCTTT
j_call: TRBJ2-7; cdr3_length: 16; v_call: TRBV3-1/TRBV3-2; clone_size: NA; d_call: TRBD2; cdr3_aa: CASSQGLAGGGNEQYF; cdr3_nt: TGTGCCAGCAGCCAAGGCCTAGCGGGAGGGGGCAACGAGCAGTACTTC
j_call: TRBJ2-5; cdr3_length: 13; v_call: TRBV7-9; clone_size: NA; d_call: TRBD1; cdr3_aa: CASSLDRGETQYF; cdr3_nt: TGTGCCAGCAGCTTAGACAGGGGGGAGACCCAGTACTTC
j_call: TRBJ2-4; cdr3_length: 13; v_call: TRBV19; clone_size: NA; d_call: NA; cdr3_aa: CASSIQGVNIQYF; cdr3_nt: TGTGCCAGTAGTATCCAGGGTGTGAACATTCAGTACTTC
j_call: TRBJ2-7; cdr3_length: 13; v_call: TRBV7-2; clone_size: NA; d_call: TRBD1; cdr3_aa: CASSRDRAYEQYF; cdr3_nt: TGTGCCAGCAGCCGGGACAGGGCCTACGAGCAGTACTTC
j_call: TRBJ1-1; cdr3_length: 14; v_call: TRBV13; clone_size: NA; d_call: NA; cdr3_aa: CASSLRQMNTEAFF; cdr3_nt: TGTGCCAGCAGCTTGAGACAGATGAACACTGAAGCTTTCTTT
j_call: TRBJ2-7; cdr3_length: 12; v_call: TRBV29-1; clone_size: NA; d_call: NA; cdr3_aa: CSVESGSYEQYF; cdr3_nt: TGCAGCGTTGAATCCGGGAGCTACGAGCAGTACTTC
j_call: TRBJ1-5; cdr3_length: 15; v_call: TRBV28; clone_size: NA; d_call: NA; cdr3_aa: CASSVGRYSNQPQHF; cdr3_nt: TGTGCCAGCAGCGTGGGGCGTTATAGCAATCAGCCCCAGCATTTT
j_call: TRBJ2-1; cdr3_length: 13; v_call: TRBV7-9; clone_size: NA; d_call: NA; cdr3_aa: CASSFDAGDEQFF; cdr3_nt: TGTGCCAGCAGCTTCGATGCAGGGGATGAGCAGTTCTTC
j_call: TRBJ2-3; cdr3_length: 12; v_call: TRBV7-2; clone_size: NA; d_call: NA; cdr3_aa: CASSLDMATQYF; cdr3_nt: TGTGCCAGCAGCTTGGACATGGCTACGCAGTATTTT
j_call: TRBJ1-2; cdr3_length: 12; v_call: TRBV30; clone_size: NA; d_call: NA; cdr3_aa: CAWSASTGSYTF; cdr3_nt: TGTGCCTGGAGTGCCTCTACCGGTAGCTACACCTTC
j_call: TRBJ2-1; cdr3_length: 13; v_call: TRBV27; clone_size: NA; d_call: TRBD2; cdr3_aa: CASSLRGAGEQFF; cdr3_nt: TGTGCCAGCAGTTTGCGGGGGGCCGGTGAGCAGTTCTTC
j_call: TRBJ2-7; cdr3_length: 15; v_call: TRBV11-2; clone_size: NA; d_call: TRBD2; cdr3_aa: CASSLVAGGPNEQYF; cdr3_nt: TGTGCCAGCAGCTTAGTAGCGGGAGGGCCGAATGAGCAGTACTTC
j_call: TRBJ1-6; cdr3_length: 14; v_call: TRBV7-9; clone_size: NA; d_call: NA; cdr3_aa: CASSPQVYNSPLHF; cdr3_nt: TGTGCCAGCAGCCCCCAGGTTTATAATTCACCCCTCCACTTT
j_call: TRBJ2-2; cdr3_length: 15; v_call: TRBV2; clone_size: once; d_call: TRBD2; cdr3_aa: CASRGTSGSAGELFF; cdr3_nt: TGTGCCAGCAGAGGGACTAGCGGGAGTGCCGGGGAGCTGTTTTTT
j_call: TRBJ2-3; cdr3_length: 17; v_call: TRBV6-4; clone_size: NA; d_call: TRBD1; cdr3_aa: CASSRTGTGGGTDTQYF; cdr3_nt: TGTGCCAGCAGCCGAACCGGGACAGGGGGTGGCACAGATACGCAGTATTTT
j_call: TRBJ2-1; cdr3_length: 14; v_call: TRBV24-1; clone_size: NA; d_call: NA; cdr3_aa: CATSDFNSYNEQFF; cdr3_nt: TGTGCCACCAGTGATTTTAACAGCTACAATGAGCAGTTCTTC
j_call: TRBJ2-7; cdr3_length: 13; v_call: TRBV11-3; clone_size: few; d_call: TRBD2; cdr3_aa: CASSPYSGAEQYF; cdr3_nt: TGTGCCAGCAGTCCTTATAGCGGGGCCGAGCAGTACTTC
j_call: TRBJ1-1; cdr3_length: 15; v_call: TRBV6-2/TRBV6-3; clone_size: NA; d_call: NA; cdr3_aa: CASSRATSWGSEAFF; cdr3_nt: TGTGCCAGCAGCCGGGCTACGTCGTGGGGCTCTGAAGCTTTCTTT
j_call: TRBJ2-1; cdr3_length: 16; v_call: TRBV3-1/TRBV3-2; clone_size: NA; d_call: TRBD2; cdr3_aa: CASSPPGLNSYNEQFF; cdr3_nt: TGTGCCAGCAGTCCCCCGGGACTAAACTCCTACAATGAGCAGTTCTTC
j_call: TRBJ1-2; cdr3_length: 14; v_call: TRBV28; clone_size: NA; d_call: NA; cdr3_aa: CASSRPDTNYGYTF; cdr3_nt: TGTGCCAGCAGTCGACCCGACACCAACTATGGCTACACCTTC
j_call: TRBJ2-1; cdr3_length: 12; v_call: TRBV18; clone_size: NA; d_call: NA; cdr3_aa: CASSLGLLEQFF; cdr3_nt: TGTGCCAGCTCACTCGGACTACTTGAGCAGTTCTTC
j_call: TRBJ2-7; cdr3_length: 17; v_call: TRBV18; clone_size: NA; d_call: TRBD1; cdr3_aa: CASSPLPRGQGTYEQYF; cdr3_nt: TGTGCCAGCTCACCACTTCCGAGGGGACAGGGTACCTACGAGCAGTACTTC
j_call: TRBJ1-4; cdr3_length: 13; v_call: TRBV5-6; clone_size: NA; d_call: NA; cdr3_aa: CASSLQRNEKLFF; cdr3_nt: TGTGCCAGCAGCTTGCAGCGTAATGAAAAACTGTTTTTT
j_call: TRBJ2-2; cdr3_length: 17; v_call: TRBV2; clone_size: NA; d_call: NA; cdr3_aa: CASTLHSGNTNTGELFF; cdr3_nt: TGTGCCAGCACTCTGCATTCGGGGAACACGAACACCGGGGAGCTGTTTTTT
j_call: TRBJ1-2; cdr3_length: 13; v_call: TRBV5-1; clone_size: NA; d_call: TRBD1; cdr3_aa: CASRSGTDDSPTF; cdr3_nt: TGCGCCAGCAGATCCGGGACAGACGATAGCCCGACCTTC
j_call: TRBJ1-5; cdr3_length: 14; v_call: TRBV2; clone_size: NA; d_call: NA; cdr3_aa: CASRATGNNQPQHF; cdr3_nt: TGTGCCAGCAGAGCTACAGGGAACAATCAGCCCCAGCATTTT
j_call: TRBJ2-3; cdr3_length: 14; v_call: TRBV4-1; clone_size: NA; d_call: NA; cdr3_aa: CASRRLTGTDTQYF; cdr3_nt: TGCGCCAGCAGAAGGCTTACCGGGACAGATACGCAGTATTTT
j_call: TRBJ2-3; cdr3_length: 15; v_call: TRBV15; clone_size: once; d_call: TRBD2; cdr3_aa: CATSRGGGPTDTQYF; cdr3_nt: TGTGCCACCAGCAGAGGGGGGGGTCCCACAGATACGCAGTATTTT
j_call: TRBJ2-5; cdr3_length: 19; v_call: TRBV6-1; clone_size: once; d_call: NA; cdr3_aa: CASSEAFIVLQGGKETQYF; cdr3_nt: TGTGCCAGCAGTGAAGCGTTTATCGTCCTTCAGGGAGGTAAAGAGACCCAGTACTTC
j_call: TRBJ2-7; cdr3_length: 15; v_call: TRBV28; clone_size: NA; d_call: NA; cdr3_aa: CASSLEGRKIYEQYF; cdr3_nt: TGTGCCAGCAGTTTGGAGGGACGCAAGATCTACGAGCAGTACTTC
j_call: TRBJ1-5; cdr3_length: 14; v_call: TRBV30; clone_size: NA; d_call: TRBD1; cdr3_aa: CAWRRPGGNQPQHF; cdr3_nt: TGTGCCTGGAGGAGACCAGGGGGGAATCAGCCCCAGCATTTT
j_call: TRBJ2-7; cdr3_length: 14; v_call: TRBV7-2; clone_size: NA; d_call: NA; cdr3_aa: CASSPDPQAYEQYF; cdr3_nt: TGTGCCAGCAGCCCCGATCCGCAGGCGTACGAGCAGTACTTC
j_call: TRBJ1-3; cdr3_length: 15; v_call: TRBV6-1; clone_size: NA; d_call: NA; cdr3_aa: CASSESPSPGNTIYF; cdr3_nt: TGTGCCAGCAGTGAATCCCCGAGTCCTGGAAACACCATATATTTT
j_call: TRBJ1-3; cdr3_length: 12; v_call: TRBV2; clone_size: NA; d_call: NA; cdr3_aa: CASSYSGNTIYF; cdr3_nt: TGTGCCAGCAGTTACTCTGGAAACACCATATATTTT
j_call: TRBJ2-2; cdr3_length: 15; v_call: TRBV19; clone_size: NA; d_call: NA; cdr3_aa: CASSLKVLGSGELFF; cdr3_nt: TGTGCCAGTAGTCTAAAGGTCCTGGGCTCCGGGGAGCTGTTTTTT
j_call: TRBJ2-7; cdr3_length: 16; v_call: TRBV11-2; clone_size: NA; d_call: NA; cdr3_aa: CASSLYAGTGFYEQYF; cdr3_nt: TGTGCCAGCAGCTTATACGCCGGAACAGGTTTCTACGAGCAGTACTTC
j_call: TRBJ2-5; cdr3_length: 14; v_call: TRBV5-1; clone_size: NA; d_call: NA; cdr3_aa: CASGLGGREETQYF; cdr3_nt: TGCGCGAGCGGGTTGGGGGGCAGAGAAGAGACCCAGTACTTC
j_call: TRBJ1-4; cdr3_length: 16; v_call: TRBV5-4; clone_size: NA; d_call: TRBD1; cdr3_aa: CASGYGTEPTNEKLFF; cdr3_nt: TGTGCCAGCGGATACGGGACAGAACCAACTAATGAAAAACTGTTTTTT